The rows below give T cell receptor beta chains drawn from one sample of a study of blood T cell repertoires in COVID-19. The data were produced by immunoSEQ multiplex PCR, yet TCRdb's version contains in-frame clones alone and is incomplete. The table has hundreds of thousands of clones, about 87% seen once; the top ten hold around 6.5%. Sequenced material: peripheral blood. Source of these receptors: a woman in her 30s with COVID-19, enrolled during active disease. The conserved cysteine and the conserved F or W are not part of the CDR3 here.

j_call	v_call	cdr3_aa
TRBJ2-5	TRBV30	ACLRGETQY
TRBJ1-1	TRBV6-2/TRBV6-3	ASSYSRVRNTEAF
TRBJ1-1	TRBV6-6	ASRQGVGDTEAF
TRBJ2-1	TRBV15	ATSRGSVGGNPYNEQF
TRBJ1-2	TRBV28	ASSRGQGGITDYGYT
TRBJ1-2	TRBV4-1	ATRQGGQVGYT
TRBJ2-7	TRBV16	ASSQGHSQSEQY
TRBJ2-5	TRBV6-5	ASSYRGLTQY
TRBJ2-2	TRBV6-5	ASSDSTHTGELF
TRBJ1-5	TRBV11-2	ASSSGTGTHQPQH